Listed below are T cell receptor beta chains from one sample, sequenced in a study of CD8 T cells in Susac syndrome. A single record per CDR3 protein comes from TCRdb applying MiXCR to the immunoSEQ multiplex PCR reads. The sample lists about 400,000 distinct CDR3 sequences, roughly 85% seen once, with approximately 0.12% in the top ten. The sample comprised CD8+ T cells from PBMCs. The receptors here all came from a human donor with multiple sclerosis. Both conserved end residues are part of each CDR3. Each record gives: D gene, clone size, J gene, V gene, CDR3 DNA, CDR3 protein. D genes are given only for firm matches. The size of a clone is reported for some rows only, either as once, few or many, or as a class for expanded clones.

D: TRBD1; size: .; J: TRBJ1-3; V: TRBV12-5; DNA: TGTGCTAGTGGTTTGGCCCTGGACAGGGAAAACTCTGGAAACACCATATATTTT; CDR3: CASGLALDRENSGNTIYF
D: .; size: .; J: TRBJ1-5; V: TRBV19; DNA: TGTGCCAGTAGTATTTTTGAGGGCAATCAGCCCCAGCATTTT; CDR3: CASSIFEGNQPQHF
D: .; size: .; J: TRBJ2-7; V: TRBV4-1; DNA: TGCGCCAGCAGCCAAGGAGAAGGGGACGAGCAGTACTTC; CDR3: CASSQGEGDEQYF
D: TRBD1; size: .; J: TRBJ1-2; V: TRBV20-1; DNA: TGCAGTGCTCCCGGGACAGGCGCTAACTATGGCTACACCTTC; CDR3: CSAPGTGANYGYTF
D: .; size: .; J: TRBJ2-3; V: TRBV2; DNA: TGTGCCAGCACCGGAGAGGGGACAGATACGCAGTATTTT; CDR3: CASTGEGTDTQYF
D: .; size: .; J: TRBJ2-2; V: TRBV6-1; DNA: TGTGCCAGCAGTGAGGGCCCGAACACCGGGGAGCTGTTTTTT; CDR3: CASSEGPNTGELFF
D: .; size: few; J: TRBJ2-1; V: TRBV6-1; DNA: TGTGCCAGTCTCCTGGGGGGGACAAACTACAATGAGCAGTTCTTC; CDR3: CASLLGGTNYNEQFF
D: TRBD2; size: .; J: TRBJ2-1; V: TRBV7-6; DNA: TGTGCCAGCACCTCTCTCCCCGGGGGGGCGGTCAATGAGCAGTTCTTC; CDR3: CASTSLPGGAVNEQFF
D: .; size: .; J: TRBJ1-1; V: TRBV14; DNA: TGTGCCAGCAGCCAAGACAGTTACCACTTGAACACTGAAGCTTTCTTT; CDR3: CASSQDSYHLNTEAFF
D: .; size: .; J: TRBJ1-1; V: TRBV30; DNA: TGTGCCTGGAGTGTGGCCCAAGGGTGGAACACTGAAGCTTTCTTT; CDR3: CAWSVAQGWNTEAFF
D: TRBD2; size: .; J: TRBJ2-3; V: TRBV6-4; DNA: TGTGCCAGCACGGCTAGCGGGGGTTCAGATACGCAGTATTTT; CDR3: CASTASGGSDTQYF
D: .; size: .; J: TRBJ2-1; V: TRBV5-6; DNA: TGTGCCAGCAGCTTGACGGTGCCACCGTATGAGCAGTTCTTC; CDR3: CASSLTVPPYEQFF
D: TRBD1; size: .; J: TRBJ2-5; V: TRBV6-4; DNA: TGTGCCAGCAGTGACTCAGGACAGGGGGCTCCAAACCAAGAGACCCAGTACTTC; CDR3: CASSDSGQGAPNQETQYF
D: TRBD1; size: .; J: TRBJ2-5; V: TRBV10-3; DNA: TGTGCCATTGGACAGGGGGCGCGGGAGACCCAGTACTTC; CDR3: CAIGQGARETQYF
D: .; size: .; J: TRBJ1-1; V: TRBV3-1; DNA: TGTGCCAGCAGCCGAGTCCCTAGGGAGAACACTGGAGCTTTCTTT; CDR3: CASSRVPRENTGAFF
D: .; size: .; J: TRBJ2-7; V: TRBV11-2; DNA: TGTGCCAGCAGCTTACTGGGAACCGTGCAGTACTTC; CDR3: CASSLLGTVQYF
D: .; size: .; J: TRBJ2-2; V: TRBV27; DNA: TGTGCCAGCACCCCCCAAGTGGGCGGGGAGCTGTTTTTT; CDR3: CASTPQVGGELFF
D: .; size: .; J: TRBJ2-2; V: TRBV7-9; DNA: TGTGCCAGCAGCTCGGGACACCTGTGGCCCCGGGAGCTGTTTTTT; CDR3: CASSSGHLWPRELFF
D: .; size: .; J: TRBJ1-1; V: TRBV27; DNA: TGTGCCAGCGGAAAGTTATTGGGTCCTGAAGCTTTCTTT; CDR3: CASGKLLGPEAFF
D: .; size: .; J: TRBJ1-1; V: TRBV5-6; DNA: TGTGCCAGCACCGTCATTATGATGAACACTGAAGCTTTCTTT; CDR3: CASTVIMMNTEAFF
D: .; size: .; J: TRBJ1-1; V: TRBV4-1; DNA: TGCGCCAGCAGCCAAGACCCTGCAGGGATGAACACTGAAGCTTTCTTT; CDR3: CASSQDPAGMNTEAFF
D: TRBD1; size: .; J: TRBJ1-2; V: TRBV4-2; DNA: TGTGCCAGCAGCCAAGATTTTGGACAGGGGGGATGGGGCTACACCTTC; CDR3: CASSQDFGQGGWGYTF
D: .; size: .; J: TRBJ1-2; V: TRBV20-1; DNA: TGCAGTGCTCGGGACGGGGATCTCGGATATAACTATGGCTACACCTTC; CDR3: CSARDGDLGYNYGYTF
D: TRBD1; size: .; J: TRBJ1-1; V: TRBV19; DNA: TGTGCCAGTAACCCAGGGGGGGGCCGAACCTCCACTGAAGCTTTCTTT; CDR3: CASNPGGGRTSTEAFF
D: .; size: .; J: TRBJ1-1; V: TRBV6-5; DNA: TGTGCCAGCAGTTATCTCCAGGGGCCCATGAACACTGAAGCTTTCTTT; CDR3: CASSYLQGPMNTEAFF
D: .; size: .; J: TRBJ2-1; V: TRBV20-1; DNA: TGCAGTGCTCTGGGGGGCGGTGAGCAGTTCTTC; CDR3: CSALGGGEQFF
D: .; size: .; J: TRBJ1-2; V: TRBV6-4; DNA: TGTGCCAGCAGTGACTCTGAGGACTCCGCCGATTCTCATTCCTATGGCTACACCTTC; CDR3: CASSDSEDSADSHSYGYTF
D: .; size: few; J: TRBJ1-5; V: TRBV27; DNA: TGTGCCAGCAGTTTATTGGGCCAGCCCCAGCATTTT; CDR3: CASSLLGQPQHF
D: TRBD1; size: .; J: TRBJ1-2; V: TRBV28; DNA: TGTGCCAGCAGTCCTCCGGGACAGGGTTTAGCTGGCTACACCTTC; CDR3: CASSPPGQGLAGYTF
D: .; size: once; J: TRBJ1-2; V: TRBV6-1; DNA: TGTGCCAGCAGTGAAAAGTCGGCAAAATATGGCTACACCTTC; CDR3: CASSEKSAKYGYTF
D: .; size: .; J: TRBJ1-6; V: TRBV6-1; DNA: TGTGCCAGCAGTAGCCCGACAGCTAATTCACCCCTCCACTTT; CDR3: CASSSPTANSPLHF
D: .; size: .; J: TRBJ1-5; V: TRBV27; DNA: TGTGCCAGCAGTTACGGGACGACGAATCAGCCCCAGCATTTT; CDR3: CASSYGTTNQPQHF
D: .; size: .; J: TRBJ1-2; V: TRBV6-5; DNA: TGTGCCAGCAGTTACTCCGGGACCGGAGCTAACTATGGCTACGCCTTC; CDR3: CASSYSGTGANYGYAF
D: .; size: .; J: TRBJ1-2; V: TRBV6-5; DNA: TGTGCCAGCAGTTACAAACCAGGGAGTGGCTACACCTTC; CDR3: CASSYKPGSGYTF
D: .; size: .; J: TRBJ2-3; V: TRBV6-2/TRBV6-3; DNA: TGTGCCAGCCTGCTCGGGGAGACAGATACGCAGTATTTT; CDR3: CASLLGETDTQYF
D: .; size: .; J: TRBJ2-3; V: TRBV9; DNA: TGTGCCAGCAGCATAGGAACCTACACAGATACGCAGTATTTT; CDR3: CASSIGTYTDTQYF
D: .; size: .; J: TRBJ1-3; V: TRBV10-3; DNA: TGTGCCATCAGTTCGGACAACCCGAACACCATATATTTT; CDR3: CAISSDNPNTIYF
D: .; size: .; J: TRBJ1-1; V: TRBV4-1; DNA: TGCGCCAGCAGCCAAGATCCGACACAGAACACTGAAGCTTTCTTT; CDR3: CASSQDPTQNTEAFF
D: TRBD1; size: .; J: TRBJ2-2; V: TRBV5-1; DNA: TGCGCCAGCAGCCCTGGACAGGACACCGGGGAGCTGTTTTTT; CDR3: CASSPGQDTGELFF
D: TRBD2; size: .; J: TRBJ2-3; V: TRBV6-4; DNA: TGTGCCAGCAGTGAGCGGAATAGCGGGACAGATACGCAGTATTTT; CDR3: CASSERNSGTDTQYF
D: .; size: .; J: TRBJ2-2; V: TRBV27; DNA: TGTGCCAGCAGTTTAATGGGGATGTCGTACACCGGGGAGCTGTTTTTT; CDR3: CASSLMGMSYTGELFF
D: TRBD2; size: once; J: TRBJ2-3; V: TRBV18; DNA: TGTGCCAGCTCACCGGAGCGGGGGGCCACAGATACGCAGTATTTT; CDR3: CASSPERGATDTQYF
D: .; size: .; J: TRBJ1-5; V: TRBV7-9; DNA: TGTGCCAGCAGCTTCACGGACCTTCCCCAGCATTTT; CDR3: CASSFTDLPQHF
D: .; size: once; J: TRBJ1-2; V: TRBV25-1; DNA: TGTGCCAGCAGCCCTCAGGCGGGTTACTATGGCTACACCTTC; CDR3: CASSPQAGYYGYTF
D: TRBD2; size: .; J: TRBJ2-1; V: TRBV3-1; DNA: TGTGCCAGCGTTAGCGGGGGGAGCTCCTACAATGAGCAGTTCTTC; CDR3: CASVSGGSSYNEQFF